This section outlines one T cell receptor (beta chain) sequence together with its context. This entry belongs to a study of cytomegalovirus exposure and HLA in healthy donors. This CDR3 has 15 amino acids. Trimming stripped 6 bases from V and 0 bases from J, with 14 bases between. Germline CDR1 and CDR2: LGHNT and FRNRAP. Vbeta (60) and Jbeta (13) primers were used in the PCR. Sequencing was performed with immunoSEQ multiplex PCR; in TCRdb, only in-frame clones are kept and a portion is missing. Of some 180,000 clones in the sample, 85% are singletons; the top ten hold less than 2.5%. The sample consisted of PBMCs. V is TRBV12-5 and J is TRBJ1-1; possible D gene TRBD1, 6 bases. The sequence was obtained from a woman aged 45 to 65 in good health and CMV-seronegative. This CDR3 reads CASGDATGLNTEAFF. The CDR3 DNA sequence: TGTGCTAGTGGCGACGCCACAGGGTTGAACACTGAAGCTTTCTTT.